These T cell receptor beta chains were read from a single sample in a study of cytomegalovirus exposure and HLA in healthy donors. The data were produced by immunoSEQ multiplex PCR, yet TCRdb's version contains in-frame clones alone and is incomplete. The sample records 250,000 to 400,000 clones, around 90% being singletons. Sequencing was performed on PBMCs. The receptor source for this set is a man under 40 in good health and CMV-seronegative. Both conserved end residues are part of each CDR3. A D gene is named only where the DNA matches it firmly. Clone size is shown for a subset of rows, as once, few, many or a class of expanded clone.

v_gene: TRBV18
j_gene: TRBJ2-4
abundance: NA
d_gene: NA
CDR3nt: TGTGCCAGCTCACCACGCGGGGAGGCCAAAAACATTCAGTACTTC
CDR3aa: CASSPRGEAKNIQYF

v_gene: TRBV4-3
j_gene: TRBJ2-7
abundance: NA
d_gene: NA
CDR3nt: TGCGCCAGCAGCCAAGAAACATTTGACGAGCAGTACTTC
CDR3aa: CASSQETFDEQYF

v_gene: TRBV6-5
j_gene: TRBJ2-6
abundance: NA
d_gene: NA
CDR3nt: TGTGCCAGCAGGATACAGGGCCTCGGGGCCAACGTCCTGACTTTC
CDR3aa: CASRIQGLGANVLTF

v_gene: TRBV10-1
j_gene: TRBJ2-1
abundance: NA
d_gene: NA
CDR3nt: TGCGCCAGCAGTGAGATGGGCCGGGAGCAGTTCTTC
CDR3aa: CASSEMGREQFF

v_gene: TRBV29-1
j_gene: TRBJ2-7
abundance: once
d_gene: NA
CDR3nt: TGCAGCGTGGCGACGGACTACTACGAGCAGTACTTC
CDR3aa: CSVATDYYEQYF

v_gene: TRBV7-9
j_gene: TRBJ1-2
abundance: NA
d_gene: TRBD1
CDR3nt: TGTGCCAGCAGCGCCCGGGACAGGGGAGGGTTTGACTATGGCTACACCTTC
CDR3aa: CASSARDRGGFDYGYTF

v_gene: TRBV7-9
j_gene: TRBJ2-7
abundance: NA
d_gene: TRBD1
CDR3nt: TGTGCCAGCAGCTCTGTGACAGGGTCCTACGAGCAGTACTTC
CDR3aa: CASSSVTGSYEQYF

v_gene: TRBV9
j_gene: TRBJ2-3
abundance: NA
d_gene: TRBD1
CDR3nt: TGTGCCAGCAGCCTAACAGGGGCAACAGATACGCAGTATTTT
CDR3aa: CASSLTGATDTQYF

v_gene: TRBV9
j_gene: TRBJ1-3
abundance: once
d_gene: NA
CDR3nt: TGTGCCAGCAGCGCCGACAGTCGGGGAAACACCATATATTTT
CDR3aa: CASSADSRGNTIYF

v_gene: TRBV5-6
j_gene: TRBJ1-5
abundance: NA
d_gene: NA
CDR3nt: TGTGCCAGCAGCTTTTGGCAGGGCCTTCGACAGCCCCAGCATTTT
CDR3aa: CASSFWQGLRQPQHF

v_gene: TRBV4-1
j_gene: TRBJ1-6
abundance: NA
d_gene: NA
CDR3nt: TGCGCCAGCAGCCAAGAAGAGAGACCGGGGGTGGGGGGTTCACCCCTCCACTTT
CDR3aa: CASSQEERPGVGGSPLHF

v_gene: TRBV27
j_gene: TRBJ1-2
abundance: NA
d_gene: TRBD1
CDR3nt: TGTGCCAGCAGTTTCGCAGGGGGGTATGGCTACACCTTC
CDR3aa: CASSFAGGYGYTF

v_gene: TRBV10-2
j_gene: TRBJ1-2
abundance: NA
d_gene: NA
CDR3nt: TGCGCCAGCAGTGTTGGCGGCTACTATGGCTACACCTTC
CDR3aa: CASSVGGYYGYTF

v_gene: TRBV18
j_gene: TRBJ2-5
abundance: NA
d_gene: TRBD1
CDR3nt: TGTGCCAGCTCACCACCAATTACAGGGGGCGCGGGAGAGACCCAGTACTTC
CDR3aa: CASSPPITGGAGETQYF

v_gene: TRBV30
j_gene: TRBJ1-2
abundance: few
d_gene: TRBD1
CDR3nt: TGTGCCTGGCGGGACAGCTATGGCTACACCTTC
CDR3aa: CAWRDSYGYTF

v_gene: TRBV18
j_gene: TRBJ1-5
abundance: NA
d_gene: NA
CDR3nt: TGTGCCAGCTCACCAACAGGGAGTCAGCCCCAGCATTTT
CDR3aa: CASSPTGSQPQHF

v_gene: TRBV5-1
j_gene: TRBJ2-1
abundance: NA
d_gene: NA
CDR3nt: TGCGCCAGCAGCCGACAAGGGACTTATGGTGAGCAGTTCTTC
CDR3aa: CASSRQGTYGEQFF

v_gene: TRBV25-1
j_gene: TRBJ2-3
abundance: NA
d_gene: TRBD2
CDR3nt: TGTGCCAGCAGTGGAGCCGGGACTAGCGGGAGTTTAACGCAGTATTTT
CDR3aa: CASSGAGTSGSLTQYF

v_gene: TRBV11-2
j_gene: TRBJ1-1
abundance: NA
d_gene: NA
CDR3nt: TGTGCCAGCAGCTCGAGTATCAGGGGAACTGAAGCTTTCTTT
CDR3aa: CASSSSIRGTEAFF

v_gene: TRBV27
j_gene: TRBJ2-6
abundance: NA
d_gene: NA
CDR3nt: TGTGCCAGCAGTCTCTCTCGGGGGGCCAACGTCCTGACTTTC
CDR3aa: CASSLSRGANVLTF

v_gene: TRBV5-1
j_gene: TRBJ1-1
abundance: NA
d_gene: NA
CDR3nt: TGCGCCAGCAGCTTAGGGGTCACAGGGTTGGAATTTGGGACTTTCTTT
CDR3aa: CASSLGVTGLEFGTFF

v_gene: TRBV9
j_gene: TRBJ1-1
abundance: once
d_gene: NA
CDR3nt: TGTGCCAGCAGCCAAGACACGACTGAAGCTTTCTTT
CDR3aa: CASSQDTTEAFF

v_gene: TRBV6-4
j_gene: TRBJ2-7
abundance: few
d_gene: TRBD1
CDR3nt: TGTGCCAGCAGTGCCCGAACCGGGACAGGGACCTACGAGCAGTACTTC
CDR3aa: CASSARTGTGTYEQYF

v_gene: TRBV6-5
j_gene: TRBJ1-1
abundance: NA
d_gene: TRBD1
CDR3nt: TGTGCCAGCACCGAACAGGGGGGCACTGAAGCTTTCTTT
CDR3aa: CASTEQGGTEAFF

v_gene: TRBV14
j_gene: TRBJ1-4
abundance: NA
d_gene: NA
CDR3nt: TGTGCCAGCAGCCAGAGGGCCTTTAATGAAAAACTGTTTTTT
CDR3aa: CASSQRAFNEKLFF

v_gene: TRBV2
j_gene: TRBJ2-7
abundance: NA
d_gene: TRBD2
CDR3nt: TGTGCCAGCAGTGATAAGCGGGGGGGCTACGAGCAGTACTTC
CDR3aa: CASSDKRGGYEQYF

v_gene: TRBV10-3
j_gene: TRBJ1-2
abundance: NA
d_gene: TRBD1
CDR3nt: TGTGCCATCAGTGCAGCCAGGGGGTATGGGAACTATGGCTACACCTTC
CDR3aa: CAISAARGYGNYGYTF

v_gene: TRBV7-7
j_gene: TRBJ2-7
abundance: NA
d_gene: TRBD1
CDR3nt: TGTGCCAGCAGTAGGGACAGTACCTACGAGCAGTACTTC
CDR3aa: CASSRDSTYEQYF

v_gene: TRBV7-8
j_gene: TRBJ2-7
abundance: NA
d_gene: NA
CDR3nt: TGTGCCAGCAGTCCAGGAGGGGCTGGCGAGCAGTACTTC
CDR3aa: CASSPGGAGEQYF

v_gene: TRBV4-3
j_gene: TRBJ2-7
abundance: NA
d_gene: NA
CDR3nt: TGCGCCAGCAGCCAAGATCATTTACCGGCGGCATACGAGCAGTACTTC
CDR3aa: CASSQDHLPAAYEQYF

v_gene: TRBV4-2
j_gene: TRBJ2-7
abundance: NA
d_gene: NA
CDR3nt: TGTGCCAGCAGCCAAGGGGGTTGGGGAGCCTACGAGCAGTACTTC
CDR3aa: CASSQGGWGAYEQYF

v_gene: TRBV25-1
j_gene: TRBJ1-4
abundance: NA
d_gene: NA
CDR3nt: TGTGCCAGCTCCCAGGGAACTAATGAAAAACTGTTTTTT
CDR3aa: CASSQGTNEKLFF

v_gene: TRBV7-8
j_gene: TRBJ1-6
abundance: NA
d_gene: NA
CDR3nt: TGTGCCAGCAGCTTGCTTCGGTCGGAGGGTAATTCACCCCTCCACTTT
CDR3aa: CASSLLRSEGNSPLHF

v_gene: TRBV29-1
j_gene: TRBJ1-1
abundance: NA
d_gene: TRBD1
CDR3nt: TGCAGCGGCGGAAGGACAGGAGAGAACACTGAAGCTTTCTTT
CDR3aa: CSGGRTGENTEAFF

v_gene: TRBV5-8
j_gene: TRBJ1-4
abundance: once
d_gene: TRBD1
CDR3nt: TGTGCCAGCAGCCTAGGACAGGTCCCTGGAGCTGAAAAACTGTTTTTT
CDR3aa: CASSLGQVPGAEKLFF

v_gene: TRBV11-2
j_gene: TRBJ2-3
abundance: NA
d_gene: NA
CDR3nt: TGTGCCAGCAGCTTTTCAACAGATACGCAGTATTTT
CDR3aa: CASSFSTDTQYF

v_gene: TRBV30
j_gene: TRBJ2-1
abundance: NA
d_gene: NA
CDR3nt: TGTGCCTGGAGCGAAACCGAGGACTCTCTAACCTACAATGAGCAGTTCTTC
CDR3aa: CAWSETEDSLTYNEQFF

v_gene: TRBV6-5
j_gene: TRBJ1-1
abundance: NA
d_gene: TRBD1
CDR3nt: TGTGCCAGCAGTTACTCGACAGGGCGGATGAACACTGAAGCTTTCTTT
CDR3aa: CASSYSTGRMNTEAFF

v_gene: TRBV6-5
j_gene: TRBJ2-5
abundance: NA
d_gene: NA
CDR3nt: TGTGCCAGCAGTGCCCGTCAGGGGACCCAGTACTTC
CDR3aa: CASSARQGTQYF

v_gene: TRBV25-1
j_gene: TRBJ2-7
abundance: NA
d_gene: NA
CDR3nt: TGTGCCAGCAGCTCAGGGTTCCCCTACGAGCAGTACTTC
CDR3aa: CASSSGFPYEQYF

v_gene: TRBV6-1
j_gene: TRBJ2-5
abundance: once
d_gene: NA
CDR3nt: TGTGCCAGCAGGAAGCGGGACCAAGAGACCCAGTACTTC
CDR3aa: CASRKRDQETQYF

v_gene: TRBV18
j_gene: TRBJ2-5
abundance: once
d_gene: NA
CDR3nt: TGTGCCAGCTCAGCTACTCTTACAGAGACCCAGTACTTC
CDR3aa: CASSATLTETQYF

v_gene: TRBV30
j_gene: TRBJ1-1
abundance: NA
d_gene: TRBD1
CDR3nt: TGTGCCTGGAGTTCAGGGACAGGGATCACTGAAGCTTTCTTT
CDR3aa: CAWSSGTGITEAFF

v_gene: TRBV2
j_gene: TRBJ2-7
abundance: NA
d_gene: TRBD2
CDR3nt: TGTGCCAGCAGTGAAGGCGGGGGGCGGAGCTCCTACGAGCAGTACTTC
CDR3aa: CASSEGGGRSSYEQYF

v_gene: TRBV15
j_gene: TRBJ2-7
abundance: NA
d_gene: NA
CDR3nt: TGTGCCACCAGCCCCCGACATGAGAGCTACGAGCAGTACTTC
CDR3aa: CATSPRHESYEQYF

v_gene: TRBV6-5
j_gene: TRBJ2-3
abundance: NA
d_gene: TRBD1
CDR3nt: TGTGCCAGCAGGGGACAGGGGGCTAGAGGAGATACGCAGTATTTT
CDR3aa: CASRGQGARGDTQYF

v_gene: TRBV6-5
j_gene: TRBJ1-5
abundance: once
d_gene: NA
CDR3nt: TGTGCCAGCAGTACCGACAGGATGGGCAATCAGCCCCAGCATTTT
CDR3aa: CASSTDRMGNQPQHF

v_gene: TRBV7-9
j_gene: TRBJ1-3
abundance: NA
d_gene: TRBD1
CDR3nt: TGTGCCAGCAGCGATCCGGGACAGTCGACTGGAAACACCATATATTTT
CDR3aa: CASSDPGQSTGNTIYF